This T cell receptor (beta chain) was found in a study of blood T cells in healthy people across ages. Combining a sample-barcoded 5' primer with a J-beta primer mix, a second PCR ran for roughly 7 to 12 cycles. Tags on each cDNA molecule came from a template-switch adaptor with 12 random nucleotides. TCRdb ran MiXCR on the 5' RACE reads and lists one entry per CDR3 protein. The table has under 1 million distinct CDR3 sequences, about 42% seen once. V was cut by 6 bases and J by 4 bases, with 15 bases left in between. In germline, CDR1 is MNHEY, CDR2 SMNVEV (reference sequence). This CDR3 spans 14 amino acids. Notes on this clonotype: It may be a read error: a sequence one base away is much more abundant.

The source of this sequence is a man aged 55-75 years in good health. The chain has TRBV27 and TRBJ1-1; D might be TRBD1 (6 bases). What was sequenced was blood. CDR3 in DNA: TGTGCCAGCAGGCGGAACAGGGTAAGCACTGAAGCTTTCTTT. This gives the protein CASRRNRVSTEAFF.